Listed below are T cell receptor beta chains from one sample, sequenced in a study of T cell responses to AZD1222 COVID-19 vaccine. Sequencing was performed with immunoSEQ multiplex PCR; in TCRdb, only in-frame clones are kept and a portion is missing. Here the sample spans about 92,000 clones, roughly 90% being singletons. The sequences come from peripheral blood, collected on day 0 of AZD1222 vaccination. The receptors were sampled from an adult in good health. Both conserved end residues are part of each CDR3. Fields, in order: D gene, J gene, V gene, clone size, CDR3 DNA, CDR3 protein. D genes are given only for firm matches. The listing skips clone size in some rows; elsewhere it reads once, few, many or a size class.

d_call: TRBD1
j_call: TRBJ1-2
v_call: TRBV5-4
clone_size: .
cdr3_nt: TGTGCCAGCAGTTCCGGGACAGGGGACTATGGCTACACCTTC
cdr3_aa: CASSSGTGDYGYTF

d_call: TRBD1
j_call: TRBJ1-1
v_call: TRBV7-3
clone_size: .
cdr3_nt: TGTGCCAGCAGCATGACAGGGGAAACAACTGAAGCTTTCTTT
cdr3_aa: CASSMTGETTEAFF

d_call: .
j_call: TRBJ1-1
v_call: TRBV7-2
clone_size: .
cdr3_nt: TGTGCCAGCAGCTTAGGCCCCGGAAGCACTGAAGCTTTCTTT
cdr3_aa: CASSLGPGSTEAFF

d_call: .
j_call: TRBJ1-5
v_call: TRBV6-5
clone_size: few
cdr3_nt: TGTGCCAGCGCCAGGGCTGGTAATCAGCCCCAGCATTTT
cdr3_aa: CASARAGNQPQHF

d_call: .
j_call: TRBJ1-3
v_call: TRBV11-2
clone_size: .
cdr3_nt: TGTGCCAGCAGCTTAGATTCGGGAGTTTATGGAAACACCATATATTTT
cdr3_aa: CASSLDSGVYGNTIYF

d_call: TRBD1
j_call: TRBJ2-1
v_call: TRBV10-3
clone_size: once
cdr3_nt: TGTGCCATCAGCGACAGGGGCAATGAGCAGTTCTTC
cdr3_aa: CAISDRGNEQFF

d_call: .
j_call: TRBJ2-5
v_call: TRBV19
clone_size: .
cdr3_nt: TGTGCCAGTAGTATACGACACCCACAAGAGACCCAGTACTTC
cdr3_aa: CASSIRHPQETQYF

d_call: .
j_call: TRBJ1-2
v_call: TRBV5-1
clone_size: .
cdr3_nt: TGCGCCAGCAGACAGGAAACTAACTATGGCTACACCTTC
cdr3_aa: CASRQETNYGYTF

d_call: TRBD1
j_call: TRBJ2-7
v_call: TRBV19
clone_size: .
cdr3_nt: TGTGCCAGTAGTAGGGACAGTTCCTACGAGCAGTACTTC
cdr3_aa: CASSRDSSYEQYF

d_call: TRBD2
j_call: TRBJ2-3
v_call: TRBV5-4
clone_size: .
cdr3_nt: TGTGCCAGCAGCGACCCCACTAGCGAACAGCAGTATTTT
cdr3_aa: CASSDPTSEQQYF

d_call: .
j_call: TRBJ2-7
v_call: TRBV7-9
clone_size: few
cdr3_nt: TGTGCCAGCAGCCGAGGACAGTACGAGCAGTACTTC
cdr3_aa: CASSRGQYEQYF

d_call: .
j_call: TRBJ1-1
v_call: TRBV6-2/TRBV6-3
clone_size: .
cdr3_nt: TGTGCCAGCAGCCACGGGTTTGCGAACACTGAAGCTTTCTTT
cdr3_aa: CASSHGFANTEAFF

d_call: TRBD1
j_call: TRBJ1-5
v_call: TRBV10-3
clone_size: .
cdr3_nt: TGTGCCATCAGTGAGGGCGGAGGGACAGCCGAGAGGAGGCATTTT
cdr3_aa: CAISEGGGTAERRHF

d_call: .
j_call: TRBJ1-3
v_call: TRBV9
clone_size: .
cdr3_nt: TGTGCCAGCAGCCCACGGTTTATTGCCCCTGCGTCTGGAAACACCATATATTTT
cdr3_aa: CASSPRFIAPASGNTIYF

d_call: TRBD2
j_call: TRBJ2-7
v_call: TRBV9
clone_size: .
cdr3_nt: TGTGCCAGCAGCGTGGAAAGTCTAGCGGGGGGATACGAGCAGTACTTC
cdr3_aa: CASSVESLAGGYEQYF

d_call: .
j_call: TRBJ2-3
v_call: TRBV28
clone_size: .
cdr3_nt: TGTGCCAGCAGTTCCCGGGAGCCAGATACGCAGTATTTT
cdr3_aa: CASSSREPDTQYF

d_call: TRBD1
j_call: TRBJ2-3
v_call: TRBV18
clone_size: .
cdr3_nt: TGTGCCAGCTCACCAAGGTCCAGGGGGCCGGATACGCAGTATTTT
cdr3_aa: CASSPRSRGPDTQYF

d_call: TRBD1
j_call: TRBJ2-7
v_call: TRBV18
clone_size: .
cdr3_nt: TGTGCCAGCTCACCAACGGGACAGAGGTTGTTTTGGGGCGAGCAGTACTTC
cdr3_aa: CASSPTGQRLFWGEQYF

d_call: .
j_call: TRBJ1-5
v_call: TRBV19
clone_size: .
cdr3_nt: TGTGCCAGTAGTATTGGGGGGGCCGGCGGCAATCAGCCCCAGCATTTT
cdr3_aa: CASSIGGAGGNQPQHF

d_call: TRBD2
j_call: TRBJ2-3
v_call: TRBV5-1
clone_size: .
cdr3_nt: TGCGCCAGCAGCTTGGTAACTAGCGGGTCCACAGATACGCAGTATTTT
cdr3_aa: CASSLVTSGSTDTQYF

d_call: TRBD1
j_call: TRBJ1-6
v_call: TRBV5-5
clone_size: once
cdr3_nt: TGTGCCAGCAGCTTAGGACAGGGGCCAAGGAGACCCCTCCACTTT
cdr3_aa: CASSLGQGPRRPLHF

d_call: .
j_call: TRBJ2-1
v_call: TRBV30
clone_size: .
cdr3_nt: TGTGCCTGGACCCCGGGGTATGAGCAGTTCTTC
cdr3_aa: CAWTPGYEQFF

d_call: .
j_call: TRBJ1-1
v_call: TRBV12-3/TRBV12-4
clone_size: .
cdr3_nt: TGTGCCAGCAGTTCCTCCATGAACACTGAAGCTTTCTTT
cdr3_aa: CASSSSMNTEAFF

d_call: .
j_call: TRBJ1-1
v_call: TRBV21-1
clone_size: .
cdr3_nt: TGTGCCAGCAGCAAACATTGGCAGGGGTGCACTGAAGCTTTCTTT
cdr3_aa: CASSKHWQGCTEAFF

d_call: TRBD2
j_call: TRBJ2-3
v_call: TRBV7-3
clone_size: .
cdr3_nt: TGTGCCAGCACGAGGACTAGCGGCGATACGCAGTATTTT
cdr3_aa: CASTRTSGDTQYF

d_call: TRBD1
j_call: TRBJ1-3
v_call: TRBV3-1/TRBV3-2
clone_size: .
cdr3_nt: TGTGCCAGCAGCCTCACGGGCAGGGGGCCATCTGGAAACACCATATATTTT
cdr3_aa: CASSLTGRGPSGNTIYF

d_call: .
j_call: TRBJ2-2
v_call: TRBV18
clone_size: .
cdr3_nt: TGTGCCAGCTCACCGAGGTGGACCGGGGAGCTGTTTTTT
cdr3_aa: CASSPRWTGELFF

d_call: .
j_call: TRBJ1-1
v_call: TRBV7-8
clone_size: .
cdr3_nt: TGTGCCGGAAAAAATTCAGGTCACGCTGGAGACACTGAAGCTTTCTTT
cdr3_aa: CAGKNSGHAGDTEAFF

d_call: TRBD2
j_call: TRBJ2-1
v_call: TRBV19
clone_size: .
cdr3_nt: TGTGCCAGTAGCCCCGCGGGAGCGGGGAACTACAATGAGCAGTTCTTC
cdr3_aa: CASSPAGAGNYNEQFF

d_call: .
j_call: TRBJ2-7
v_call: TRBV24-1
clone_size: .
cdr3_nt: TGTGCCACCGCAACCTGGACGGACTCCTACGAGCAGTACTTC
cdr3_aa: CATATWTDSYEQYF

d_call: .
j_call: TRBJ1-2
v_call: TRBV5-5
clone_size: few
cdr3_nt: TGTGCCAGCAGCTTGTTGGGGGGAGTGAATGGCTACACCTTC
cdr3_aa: CASSLLGGVNGYTF

d_call: TRBD1
j_call: TRBJ1-2
v_call: TRBV19
clone_size: .
cdr3_nt: TGTGCCAGTACCCCGGACAGGTCCTATGGCTACACCTTC
cdr3_aa: CASTPDRSYGYTF

d_call: .
j_call: TRBJ1-2
v_call: TRBV18
clone_size: .
cdr3_nt: TGTGCCAGCTCACCCTCGGGGGAGGGCTATGGCTACACCTTC
cdr3_aa: CASSPSGEGYGYTF

d_call: .
j_call: TRBJ1-4
v_call: TRBV4-1
clone_size: .
cdr3_nt: TGCGCCAGCAGCCAGAGGGAGGAAAAACTGTTTTTT
cdr3_aa: CASSQREEKLFF

d_call: TRBD2
j_call: TRBJ2-3
v_call: TRBV5-5
clone_size: .
cdr3_nt: TGTGCCAGCAGCTTGACTAGCGGGTCCCTAGATACGCAGTATTTT
cdr3_aa: CASSLTSGSLDTQYF

d_call: .
j_call: TRBJ2-2
v_call: TRBV5-1
clone_size: .
cdr3_nt: TGCGCCAGCGGGGAGAACACCGGGGAGCTGTTTTTT
cdr3_aa: CASGENTGELFF

d_call: TRBD1
j_call: TRBJ2-3
v_call: TRBV7-2
clone_size: .
cdr3_nt: TGTGCCAGCAGCTCCGGGACAGGGGGCGCGACAGATACGCAGTATTTT
cdr3_aa: CASSSGTGGATDTQYF

d_call: .
j_call: TRBJ1-3
v_call: TRBV6-6
clone_size: once
cdr3_nt: TGTGCCAGTAACAGGGCTGGAAACACCATATATTTT
cdr3_aa: CASNRAGNTIYF

d_call: TRBD1
j_call: TRBJ1-6
v_call: TRBV3-1/TRBV3-2
clone_size: once
cdr3_nt: TGTGCCAGCAGCCGACCCTACAGGGGATCGAATTCACCCCTCCACTTT
cdr3_aa: CASSRPYRGSNSPLHF

d_call: .
j_call: TRBJ2-3
v_call: TRBV19
clone_size: .
cdr3_nt: TGTGCCAGTAGTATAGAGGGGGTTCTGCCAGGTACGACGCAGTATTTT
cdr3_aa: CASSIEGVLPGTTQYF

d_call: .
j_call: TRBJ1-4
v_call: TRBV7-9
clone_size: .
cdr3_nt: TGTGCCAGCTCCCGGGGGCAGGAAAATGAAAAACTGTTTTTT
cdr3_aa: CASSRGQENEKLFF

d_call: .
j_call: TRBJ1-2
v_call: TRBV9
clone_size: .
cdr3_nt: TGTGCCAGCAGCCAAGGAGGACGGCTTAACTATGGCTACACCTTC
cdr3_aa: CASSQGGRLNYGYTF

d_call: TRBD2
j_call: TRBJ2-3
v_call: TRBV29-1
clone_size: .
cdr3_nt: TGCAGCGTTGAAGGGGTGATTAGCGGGGACACAGATACGCAGTATTTT
cdr3_aa: CSVEGVISGDTDTQYF

d_call: .
j_call: TRBJ2-2
v_call: TRBV29-1
clone_size: .
cdr3_nt: TGCAGCGGCGGGCGGCGCGATACCGGGGAGCTGTTTTTT
cdr3_aa: CSGGRRDTGELFF

d_call: TRBD1
j_call: TRBJ1-1
v_call: TRBV6-5
clone_size: .
cdr3_nt: TGTGCCAGCAGTTACCTAGGCAGGGGGCTTGACACTGAAGCTTTCTTT
cdr3_aa: CASSYLGRGLDTEAFF

d_call: TRBD1
j_call: TRBJ2-7
v_call: TRBV3-1/TRBV3-2
clone_size: .
cdr3_nt: TGTGCCAGCAGCCATACGACCGGGACAGATTCCTACGAGCAGTACTTC
cdr3_aa: CASSHTTGTDSYEQYF

d_call: TRBD2
j_call: TRBJ2-5
v_call: TRBV27
clone_size: .
cdr3_nt: TGTGCCAGCAGTCTCGGACTAGCGAACCAAGAGACCCAGTACTTC
cdr3_aa: CASSLGLANQETQYF

d_call: .
j_call: TRBJ2-3
v_call: TRBV6-5
clone_size: .
cdr3_nt: TGTGCCAGCAGCTCCTCCAGTGGGGGCACAGATACGCAGTATTTT
cdr3_aa: CASSSSSGGTDTQYF

d_call: .
j_call: TRBJ1-4
v_call: TRBV6-1
clone_size: .
cdr3_nt: TGTGCCAGCAGTGAACCGGGAAAGGACACGGAAAAACTGTTTTTT
cdr3_aa: CASSEPGKDTEKLFF

d_call: TRBD1
j_call: TRBJ2-2
v_call: TRBV15
clone_size: .
cdr3_nt: TGTGCCACCAGCAGGGCGCGGACAGGGCAAGGAACTCGGGAGCTGTTTTTT
cdr3_aa: CATSRARTGQGTRELFF

d_call: .
j_call: TRBJ1-3
v_call: TRBV18
clone_size: .
cdr3_nt: TGTGCCAGCTCACCTCAGACAGACCCTGGAAACACCATATATTTT
cdr3_aa: CASSPQTDPGNTIYF

d_call: .
j_call: TRBJ2-7
v_call: TRBV10-3
clone_size: .
cdr3_nt: TGTGCCATCAGGAAGACTAGCTCCTACGAGCAGTACTTC
cdr3_aa: CAIRKTSSYEQYF

d_call: .
j_call: TRBJ2-3
v_call: TRBV5-6
clone_size: .
cdr3_nt: TGTGCCAGCAGCTTGGCTAGCACAGATACGCAGTATTTT
cdr3_aa: CASSLASTDTQYF